These 16 T cell receptor beta chains came from one sample sequenced in a study of T cell changes during pregnancy in multiple sclerosis. Sequencing used immunoSEQ multiplex PCR; TCRdb keeps in-frame clones, though not all of them. The sample has under 65,000 clones; around 90% are singletons. The input for sequencing was CD4+ T cells from peripheral blood mononuclear cells, taken in the third trimester of pregnancy. The receptors derive from a female donor with multiple sclerosis, enrolled in a pregnancy study.

This chain joins TRBV7-8 and TRBJ2-7, with D maybe TRBD1 (5 bases). This CDR3 spans 14 amino acids. Between the trimmed V and J ends, which lost 3 bases and 3 bases, there was a span of 12 bases. CDR1 is SGHVS, CDR2 FQNEAQ, per germline. In DNA form, the CDR3 reads TGTGCCAGCAGCTTCCGAGACAGCTACTACGAGCAGTACTTC. Translated: CASSFRDSYYEQYF.

The chain couples TRBV7-9 to TRBJ2-2, with D unresolved. This CDR3 has 12 amino acids. V was cut by 5 bases and J by 5 bases, with 6 bases left in between. CDR1 and CDR2 from the germline V gene are SEHNR and FQNEAQ (reference sequence). CDR3 nucleotide sequence: TGTGCCAGCAGCATGGAGACCGGGGAGCTGTTTTTT. Protein: CASSMETGELFF.

CDR3 amino acids: CASRKSGGPYNEQFF. The CDR3 nucleotides read TGCGCCAGCAGGAAGAGCGGGGGCCCTTACAATGAGCAGTTCTTC. The chain combines TRBV5-1 with TRBJ2-1; 8 bases map to TRBD2. Germline CDR1 reads SGHRS; CDR2 reads YFSETQ. The V gene end was trimmed by 5 bases and the J gene end by 4 bases; junction bases not matched to a gene: 8. The CDR3 has 15 residues. Full variable domain (remainder filled in from reference TRBV5-1 and TRBJ2-1): KAGVTQTPRYLIKTRGQQVTLSCSPISGHRSVSWYQQTPGQGLQFLFEYFSETQRNKGNFPGRFSGRQFSNSRSEMNVSTLELGDSALYLCASRKSGGPYNEQFFGPGTRLTVL.

The chain combines TRBV9 with TRBJ2-7; 11 positions match TRBD2. The CDR3 is 17 amino acids. After removal of 0 bases from V and 3 bases from J, the junction contained 8 bases not matched to a gene. CDR1 SGDLS and CDR2 YYNGEE come from the germline V gene. The DNA for the CDR3 is TGTGCCAGCAGCGTAGGAGCTAGCGGGGGGCTCCACTACGAGCAGTACTTC. Protein sequence: CASSVGASGGLHYEQYF. Combining the CDR3 with reference TRBV9 and TRBJ2-7 gives the whole variable domain DSGVTQTPKHLITATGQRVTLRCSPRSGDLSVYWYQQSLDQGLQFLIQYYNGEERAKGNILERFSAQQFPDLHSELNLSSLELGDSALYFCASSVGASGGLHYEQYFGPGTRLTVT.

This chain links TRBV6-1 with TRBJ1-4, with 7 positions matching TRBD1. With 7 bases clipped from V and 5 bases from J, the junction kept 10 bases outside the gene matches. The CDR3 is made up of 15 amino acids. Germline V gives CDR1 MNHNS, CDR2 SASEGT. The CDR3 is CASNPRTGRNEKLFF. In nucleotides, the CDR3 is TGTGCCAGCAACCCCCGGACAGGCAGAAATGAAAAACTGTTTTTT.

This clone was seen more than once but under ten times. The chain recombines TRBV10-2 with TRBJ2-5, with TRBD1 identical over 10 bases. Germline assignment: CDR1 WSHSY and CDR2 SAAADI. The V segment lost 2 bases and the J segment 7 bases; nucleotides outside the gene matches: 4. The CDR3 is 14 amino acids. The CDR3, as DNA: TGCGCCAGCAGTGAGGACAGGGGGCGAGGGACCCAGTACTTC. This sequence encodes CASSEDRGRGTQYF.

J is TRBJ2-5 and V is TRBV10-3; D might be TRBD2 (6 bases). This CDR3 contains 11 residues. CDR1 and CDR2 (germline): ENHRY, SYGVKD. V lost 8 bases, J lost 5 bases, and 9 bases lay in between. The CDR3 sequence is CAIGTPETQYF. The CDR3 DNA reads TGTGCCATCGGGACTCCCGAGACCCAGTACTTC.

The chain has TRBV9 and TRBJ1-1; TRBD1 is a possible D gene (6 bases). Germline-derived CDR1 and CDR2 are SGDLS and YYNGEE. This CDR3 is built from 16 residues. The V gene lost 0 bases and the J gene lost 0 bases, with 12 bases spanning the gap. The CDR3 is CASSVVATGMNTEAFF. CDR3 DNA: TGTGCCAGCAGCGTAGTCGCAACAGGGATGAACACTGAAGCTTTCTTT.

The chain links TRBV25-1 to TRBJ1-1; unclear D gene. The germline V gene has CDR1 MGHDK and CDR2 SYGVNS. V shed 8 bases and J shed 3 bases, with 10 bases lying between them. The CDR3 covers 12 residues. Written as DNA, the CDR3 is TGTGCCAGCCTAAGGGAGGACACTGAAGCTTTCTTT. This gives the protein CASLREDTEAFF. Together with reference TRBV25-1 and TRBJ1-1, the CDR3 gives the full variable domain: EADIYQTPRYLVIGTGKKITLECSQTMGHDKMYWYQQDPGMELHLIHYSYGVNSTEKGDLSSESTVSRIRTEHFPLTLESARPSHTSQYLCASLREDTEAFFGQGTRLTVV.

This clone was recorded only once. J is TRBJ2-2 and V is TRBV27, with TRBD2 matching over 8 bases. CDR3 length: 16 amino acids. Germline V gene lookup returns CDR1 MNHEY and CDR2 SMNVEV (reference sequence). J gave up 1 base and V 3 bases, and 4 bases lay outside the gene matches. The CDR3, as DNA: TGTGCCAGCAGTTTGGCGGGGGGCTGGAACACCGGGGAGCTGTTTTTT. It is translated as CASSLAGGWNTGELFF.

This chain uses TRBV4-2 with TRBJ2-2; 12 positions agree with TRBD1. CDR3 length: 16 residues. Germline CDR1 reads LGHNA; CDR2 reads YNFKEQ. V was clipped by 4 bases and J by 7 bases; unmatched bases: 7. CDR3 amino acids: CASSPRGTGGIGELFF. The CDR3 nucleotides read TGTGCCAGCAGCCCGCGCGGGACAGGGGGCATCGGGGAGCTGTTTTTT.

The chain has TRBV11-2 and TRBJ2-5; a weak D match, TRBD2 (6 bases). V was pared by 1 base and J by 4 bases, with 10 bases between. This CDR3 has 14 residues. Germline CDR1 is SGHAT and CDR2 is FQNNGV. The DNA for the CDR3 is TGTGCCAGCAGCTTAGGGAGGGGAGGAGAGACCCAGTACTTC. Its translation: CASSLGRGGETQYF.

The V call is TRBV6-5, the J call TRBJ2-5, with a possible D match to TRBD2 (5 bases). Germline loops: CDR1 MNHEY, CDR2 SVGAGI. V lost 2 bases and J lost 2, with 15 bases in between. CDR3 length equals 16 residues. DNA for the CDR3: TGTGCCAGCAGTTACCCGGACTCTTTGGGGCAAGAGACCCAGTACTTC. This sequence encodes CASSYPDSLGQETQYF.

This clone is a singleton in its sample. J is TRBJ1-6 and V is TRBV25-1, with a tentative D call TRBD1 (6 bases). The CDR3 covers 14 residues. V lost 3 bases and J 10 bases, leaving 13 bases between the germline ends. The germline V gene encodes CDR1 MGHDK and CDR2 SYGVNS. The CDR3, as DNA: TGTGCCAGCAGTGATACAGGGTACCACTCACCCCTCCACTTT. Translating it yields CASSDTGYHSPLHF.

This clone is a singleton in its sample. The chain combines TRBV5-4 with TRBJ2-3; D possibly corresponds to TRBD1 (7 bases). V lost 7 bases and J 0 bases, leaving 15 bases between the germline ends. Germline V CDR1 and CDR2: SGHNT, YYREEE (reference sequence). The CDR3 runs 15 residues. The CDR3 nucleotides read TGTGCCAGCGGCCGGGGGACAGTTAGCACAGATACGCAGTATTTT. It yields the protein CASGRGTVSTDTQYF.

The rearrangement uses TRBV10-1 and TRBJ2-5, with 7 bases lining up with TRBD2. Germline V lookup: CDR1 WNHNN, CDR2 SYGVQD (reference sequence). V shed 3 bases and J 4 bases; nucleotides not matched to a gene: 5. The CDR3 extends over 14 amino acids. CDR3 region: CASSDGGGIETQYF. CDR3 nucleotide sequence: TGCGCCAGCAGTGATGGCGGGGGTATAGAGACCCAGTACTTC.